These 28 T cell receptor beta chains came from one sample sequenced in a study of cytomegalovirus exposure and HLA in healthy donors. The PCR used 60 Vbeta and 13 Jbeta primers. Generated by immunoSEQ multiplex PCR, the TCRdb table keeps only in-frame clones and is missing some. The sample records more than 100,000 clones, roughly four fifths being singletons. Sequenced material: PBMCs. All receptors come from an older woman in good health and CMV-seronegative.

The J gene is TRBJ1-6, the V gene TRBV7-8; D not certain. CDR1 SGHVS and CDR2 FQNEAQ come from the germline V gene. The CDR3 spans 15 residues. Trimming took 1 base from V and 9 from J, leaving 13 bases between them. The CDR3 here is CASSLGGWLSSPLHF. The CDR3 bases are TGTGCCAGCAGCTTAGGAGGGTGGTTATCTTCACCCCTCCACTTT.

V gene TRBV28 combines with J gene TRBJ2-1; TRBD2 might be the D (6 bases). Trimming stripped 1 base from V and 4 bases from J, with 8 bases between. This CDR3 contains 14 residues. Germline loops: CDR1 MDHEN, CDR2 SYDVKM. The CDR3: CASSLFGGYNEQFF. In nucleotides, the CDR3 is TGTGCCAGCAGTTTATTCGGGGGATACAATGAGCAGTTCTTC.

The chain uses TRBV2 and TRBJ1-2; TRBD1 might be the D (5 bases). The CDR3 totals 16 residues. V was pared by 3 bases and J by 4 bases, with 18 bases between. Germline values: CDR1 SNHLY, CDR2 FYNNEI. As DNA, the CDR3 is TGTGCCAGCAGTGAGGCTTGGGCAGGGCCGACCTATGGCTACACCTTC. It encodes CASSEAWAGPTYGYTF. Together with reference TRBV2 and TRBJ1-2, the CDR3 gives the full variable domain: EPEVTQTPSHQVTQMGQEVILRCVPISNHLYFYWYRQILGQKVEFLVSFYNNEISEKSEIFDDQFSVERPDGSNFTLKIRSTKLEDSAMYFCASSEAWAGPTYGYTFGSGTRLTVV.

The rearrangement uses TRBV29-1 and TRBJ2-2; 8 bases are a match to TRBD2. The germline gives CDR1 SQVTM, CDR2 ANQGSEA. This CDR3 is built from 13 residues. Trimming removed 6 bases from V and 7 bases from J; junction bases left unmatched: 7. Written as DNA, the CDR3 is TGCAGCGTGGGAGGACTAGCCGGCGGGGAGCTGTTTTTT. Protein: CSVGGLAGGELFF.

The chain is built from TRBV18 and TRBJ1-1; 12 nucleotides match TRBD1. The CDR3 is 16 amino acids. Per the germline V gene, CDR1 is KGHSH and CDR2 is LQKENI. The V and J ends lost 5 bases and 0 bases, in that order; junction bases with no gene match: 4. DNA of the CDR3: TGTGCCAGCTCAGCCGGGACAGGGGGCCTGAACACTGAAGCTTTCTTT. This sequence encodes CASSAGTGGLNTEAFF.

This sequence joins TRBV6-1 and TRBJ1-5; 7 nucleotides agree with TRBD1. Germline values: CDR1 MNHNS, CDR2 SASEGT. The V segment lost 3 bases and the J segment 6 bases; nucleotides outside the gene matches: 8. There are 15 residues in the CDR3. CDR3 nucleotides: TGTGCCAGCAGTGAGTACAGGGGATACGGTCAGCCCCAGCATTTT. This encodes CASSEYRGYGQPQHF.

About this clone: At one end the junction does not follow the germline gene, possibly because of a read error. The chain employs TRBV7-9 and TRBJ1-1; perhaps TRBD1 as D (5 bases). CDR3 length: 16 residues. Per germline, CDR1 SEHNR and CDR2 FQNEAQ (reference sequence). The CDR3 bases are TGTTCCAGCAGCTTAGGAAGTGGGGGGGTGAGGACTGAAGCTTTCTTT. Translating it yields CSSSLGSGGVRTEAFF.

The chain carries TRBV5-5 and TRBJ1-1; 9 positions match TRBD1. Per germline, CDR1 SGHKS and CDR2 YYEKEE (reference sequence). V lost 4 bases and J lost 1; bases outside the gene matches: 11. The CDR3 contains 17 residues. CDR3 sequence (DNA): TGTGCCAGCAGCGGGGCCACAGGGGGCCCCCCGAACACTGAAGCTTTCTTT. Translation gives CASSGATGGPPNTEAFF.

CDR3 region: CASSSIPRSEAFF. The CDR3 region has the DNA TGTGCCAGCAGCTCTATTCCCCGATCTGAAGCTTTCTTT. This sequence joins TRBV7-8 and TRBJ1-1, with no clear D. This CDR3 has 13 residues. Germline CDR1 SGHVS, CDR2 FQNEAQ. V was shortened by 4 bases and J by 6 bases, with 12 bases between the two germline ends. Filled out from reference TRBV7-8 and TRBJ1-1, the complete variable domain reads GAGVSQSPRYKVAKRGQDVALRCDPISGHVSLFWYQQALGQGPEFLTYFQNEAQLDKSGLPSDRFFAERPEGSVSTLKIQRTQQEDSAVYLCASSSIPRSEAFFGQGTRLTVV.

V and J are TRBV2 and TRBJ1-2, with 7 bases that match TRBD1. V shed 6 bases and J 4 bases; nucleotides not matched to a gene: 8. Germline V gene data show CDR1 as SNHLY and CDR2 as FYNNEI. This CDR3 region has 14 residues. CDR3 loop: CASRKGQRGYGYTF. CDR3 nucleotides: TGTGCCAGCAGGAAGGGACAGAGAGGCTATGGCTACACCTTC.

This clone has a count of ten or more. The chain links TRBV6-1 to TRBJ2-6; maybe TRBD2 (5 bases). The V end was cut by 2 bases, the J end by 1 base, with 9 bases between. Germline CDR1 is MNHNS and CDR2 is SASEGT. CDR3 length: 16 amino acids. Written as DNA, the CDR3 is TGTGCCAGCAGTGAACAGAGAGGGTCTGGGGCCAACGTCCTGACTTTC. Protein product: CASSEQRGSGANVLTF.

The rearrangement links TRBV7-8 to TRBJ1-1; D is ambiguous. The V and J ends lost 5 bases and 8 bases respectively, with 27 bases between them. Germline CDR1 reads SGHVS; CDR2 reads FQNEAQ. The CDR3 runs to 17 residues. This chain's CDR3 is CASSPVPATSGLGEAFF. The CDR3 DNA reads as TGTGCCAGCAGCCCAGTCCCGGCCACGTCCGGATTGGGCGAAGCTTTCTTT. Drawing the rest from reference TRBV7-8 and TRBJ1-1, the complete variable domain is GAGVSQSPRYKVAKRGQDVALRCDPISGHVSLFWYQQALGQGPEFLTYFQNEAQLDKSGLPSDRFFAERPEGSVSTLKIQRTQQEDSAVYLCASSPVPATSGLGEAFFGQGTRLTVV.

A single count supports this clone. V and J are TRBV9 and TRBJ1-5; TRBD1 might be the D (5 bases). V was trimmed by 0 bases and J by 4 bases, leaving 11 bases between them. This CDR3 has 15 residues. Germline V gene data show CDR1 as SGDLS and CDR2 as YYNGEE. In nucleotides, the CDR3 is TGTGCCAGCAGCGTAGGGGGGGGTCCAAATCAGCCCCAGCATTTT. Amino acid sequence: CASSVGGGPNQPQHF.

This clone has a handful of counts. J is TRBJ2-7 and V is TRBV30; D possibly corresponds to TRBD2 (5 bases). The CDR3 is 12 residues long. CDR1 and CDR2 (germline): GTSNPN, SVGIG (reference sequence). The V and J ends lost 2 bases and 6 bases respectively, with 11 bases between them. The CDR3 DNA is TGTGCCTGGAGTCCCCTGGCGGGCGAGCAGTACTTC. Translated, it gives CAWSPLAGEQYF.

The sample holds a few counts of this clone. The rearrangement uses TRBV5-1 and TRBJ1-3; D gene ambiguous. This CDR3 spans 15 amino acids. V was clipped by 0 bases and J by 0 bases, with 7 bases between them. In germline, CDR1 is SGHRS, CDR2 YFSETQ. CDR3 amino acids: CASSLGEYSGNTIYF. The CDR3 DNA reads TGCGCCAGCAGCTTGGGGGAGTACTCTGGAAACACCATATATTTT.

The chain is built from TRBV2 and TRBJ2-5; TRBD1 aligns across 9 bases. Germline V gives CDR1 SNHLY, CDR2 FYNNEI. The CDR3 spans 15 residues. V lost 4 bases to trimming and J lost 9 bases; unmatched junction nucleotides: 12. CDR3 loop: CASSAQGASAGAQYF. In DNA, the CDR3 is TGTGCCAGCAGTGCACAGGGGGCGTCCGCGGGGGCCCAGTACTTC.

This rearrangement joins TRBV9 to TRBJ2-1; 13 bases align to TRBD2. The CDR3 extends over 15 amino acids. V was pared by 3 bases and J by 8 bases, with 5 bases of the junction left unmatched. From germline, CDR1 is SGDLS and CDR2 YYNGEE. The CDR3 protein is CASSAGTSGIDEQFF. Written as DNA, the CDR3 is TGTGCCAGCAGCGCCGGGACTAGCGGGATTGATGAGCAGTTCTTC.

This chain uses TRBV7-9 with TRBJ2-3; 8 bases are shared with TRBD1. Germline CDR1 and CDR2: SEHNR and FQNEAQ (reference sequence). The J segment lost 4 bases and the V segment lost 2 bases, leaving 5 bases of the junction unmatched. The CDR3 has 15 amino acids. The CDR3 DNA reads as TGTGCCAGCAGCTTACGGGGGACAGGCGCAGATACGCAGTATTTT. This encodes CASSLRGTGADTQYF.

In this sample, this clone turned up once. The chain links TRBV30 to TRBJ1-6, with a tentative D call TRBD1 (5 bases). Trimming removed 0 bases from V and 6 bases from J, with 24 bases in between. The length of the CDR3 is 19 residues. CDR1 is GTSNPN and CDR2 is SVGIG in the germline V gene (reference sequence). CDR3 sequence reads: CAWSVSSRRGPGGNSPLHF. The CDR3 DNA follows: TGTGCCTGGAGTGTAAGTTCCCGGAGGGGACCTGGGGGTAATTCACCCCTCCACTTT.

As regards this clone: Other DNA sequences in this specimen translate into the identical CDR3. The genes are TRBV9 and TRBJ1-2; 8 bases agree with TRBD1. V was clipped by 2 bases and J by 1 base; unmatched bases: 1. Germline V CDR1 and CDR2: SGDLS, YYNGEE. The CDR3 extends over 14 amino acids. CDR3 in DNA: TGTGCCAGCAGCGTCGGACAGGGTAACTATGGCTACACCTTC. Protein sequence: CASSVGQGNYGYTF.

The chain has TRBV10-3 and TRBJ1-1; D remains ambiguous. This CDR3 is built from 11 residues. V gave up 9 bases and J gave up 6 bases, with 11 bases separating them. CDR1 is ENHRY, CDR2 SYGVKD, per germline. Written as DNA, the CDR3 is TGTGCCATAAGAGGCTGGGCTGAAGCTTTCTTT. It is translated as CAIRGWAEAFF.

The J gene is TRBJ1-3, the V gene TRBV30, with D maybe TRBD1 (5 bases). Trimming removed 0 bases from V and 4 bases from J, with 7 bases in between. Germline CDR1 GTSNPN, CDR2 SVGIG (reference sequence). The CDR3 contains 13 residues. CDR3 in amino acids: CAWSVNRGNTIYF. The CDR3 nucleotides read TGTGCCTGGAGTGTAAACAGGGGAAACACCATATATTTT.

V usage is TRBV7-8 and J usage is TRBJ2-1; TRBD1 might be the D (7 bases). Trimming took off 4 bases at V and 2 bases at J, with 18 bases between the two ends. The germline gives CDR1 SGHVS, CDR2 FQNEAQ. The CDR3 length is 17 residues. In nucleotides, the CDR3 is TGTGCCAGCAGCTCAGGGCAGGGGGGCATGACCTACAATGAGCAGTTCTTC. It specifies CASSSGQGGMTYNEQFF.

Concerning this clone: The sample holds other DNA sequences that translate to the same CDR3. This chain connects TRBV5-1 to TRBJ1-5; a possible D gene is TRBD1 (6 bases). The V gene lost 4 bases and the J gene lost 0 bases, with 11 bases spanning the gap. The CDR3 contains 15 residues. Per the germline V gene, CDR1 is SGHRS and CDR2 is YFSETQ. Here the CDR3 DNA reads TGCGCCAGCAGCCCCACAGGGAATAGCAATCAGCCCCAGCATTTT. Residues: CASSPTGNSNQPQHF.

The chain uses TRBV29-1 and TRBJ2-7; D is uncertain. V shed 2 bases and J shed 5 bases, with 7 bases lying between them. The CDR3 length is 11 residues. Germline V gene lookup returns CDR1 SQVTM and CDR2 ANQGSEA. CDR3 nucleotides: TGCAGCGTTGAAACAAGTAACGAGCAGTACTTC. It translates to CSVETSNEQYF.

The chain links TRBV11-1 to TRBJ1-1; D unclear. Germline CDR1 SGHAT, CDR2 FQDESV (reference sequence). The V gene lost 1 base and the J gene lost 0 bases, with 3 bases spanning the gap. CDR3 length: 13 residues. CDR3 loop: CASSLGVNTEAFF. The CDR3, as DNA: TGTGCCAGCAGCTTAGGAGTGAACACTGAAGCTTTCTTT.

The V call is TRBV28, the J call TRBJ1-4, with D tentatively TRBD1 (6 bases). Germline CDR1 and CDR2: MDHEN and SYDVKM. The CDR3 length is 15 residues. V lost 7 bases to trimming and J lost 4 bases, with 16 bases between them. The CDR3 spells CASTPGGGINEKLFF. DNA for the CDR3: TGTGCCAGCACCCCGGGAGGGGGGATTAATGAAAAACTGTTTTTT.

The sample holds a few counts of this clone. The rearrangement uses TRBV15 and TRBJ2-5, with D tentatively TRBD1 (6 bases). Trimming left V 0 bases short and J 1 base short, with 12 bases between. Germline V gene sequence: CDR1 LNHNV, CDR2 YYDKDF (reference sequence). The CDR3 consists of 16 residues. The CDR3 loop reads CATSRDEAGVQETQYF. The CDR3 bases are TGTGCCACCAGCAGAGACGAAGCAGGGGTCCAAGAGACCCAGTACTTC.